This TCR beta chain was obtained from a study of neurological immune-mediated disorders. V dropped 6 bases and J dropped 6; count of bases not matched to a gene: 12. The CDR3 is 15 amino acids. Germline CDR1 DFQATT, CDR2 SNEGSKA (reference sequence). Whole-study results and caveats: It was HTLV-1-associated myelopathy that showed the most TCR clonal expansion, while multiple sclerosis showed the least, falling below healthy controls. The expanded clones of different subjects shared no CDR3 amino acid sequences (suggesting private repertoires in all groups).

5'RACE with 10-nucleotide random UMIs produced the cDNA. TCRdb fed the 5' RACE reads into MiXCR, producing one record per CDR3 protein. The data show about 24,000 distinct CDR3 sequences, with under 15% seen just once and around 5% held by the top ten. This sample's time point: technical triplicate 1. Sorted libraries were derived from some 1 million CD4+ or CD8+ T cells. This clonotype was picked up many times. What it binds is not known. Input material: CD4+ T cells from blood. The TCR was taken from a female donor with HTLV-1-associated myelopathy (HAM/TSP). The J gene is TRBJ2-4, the V gene TRBV20-1, with 9 bases that match TRBD2. The CDR3 DNA reads TGCAGTGCCCCACCCCCGCTAGCGGGGTTAAACATTCAGTACTTC. It translates to CSAPPPLAGLNIQYF.